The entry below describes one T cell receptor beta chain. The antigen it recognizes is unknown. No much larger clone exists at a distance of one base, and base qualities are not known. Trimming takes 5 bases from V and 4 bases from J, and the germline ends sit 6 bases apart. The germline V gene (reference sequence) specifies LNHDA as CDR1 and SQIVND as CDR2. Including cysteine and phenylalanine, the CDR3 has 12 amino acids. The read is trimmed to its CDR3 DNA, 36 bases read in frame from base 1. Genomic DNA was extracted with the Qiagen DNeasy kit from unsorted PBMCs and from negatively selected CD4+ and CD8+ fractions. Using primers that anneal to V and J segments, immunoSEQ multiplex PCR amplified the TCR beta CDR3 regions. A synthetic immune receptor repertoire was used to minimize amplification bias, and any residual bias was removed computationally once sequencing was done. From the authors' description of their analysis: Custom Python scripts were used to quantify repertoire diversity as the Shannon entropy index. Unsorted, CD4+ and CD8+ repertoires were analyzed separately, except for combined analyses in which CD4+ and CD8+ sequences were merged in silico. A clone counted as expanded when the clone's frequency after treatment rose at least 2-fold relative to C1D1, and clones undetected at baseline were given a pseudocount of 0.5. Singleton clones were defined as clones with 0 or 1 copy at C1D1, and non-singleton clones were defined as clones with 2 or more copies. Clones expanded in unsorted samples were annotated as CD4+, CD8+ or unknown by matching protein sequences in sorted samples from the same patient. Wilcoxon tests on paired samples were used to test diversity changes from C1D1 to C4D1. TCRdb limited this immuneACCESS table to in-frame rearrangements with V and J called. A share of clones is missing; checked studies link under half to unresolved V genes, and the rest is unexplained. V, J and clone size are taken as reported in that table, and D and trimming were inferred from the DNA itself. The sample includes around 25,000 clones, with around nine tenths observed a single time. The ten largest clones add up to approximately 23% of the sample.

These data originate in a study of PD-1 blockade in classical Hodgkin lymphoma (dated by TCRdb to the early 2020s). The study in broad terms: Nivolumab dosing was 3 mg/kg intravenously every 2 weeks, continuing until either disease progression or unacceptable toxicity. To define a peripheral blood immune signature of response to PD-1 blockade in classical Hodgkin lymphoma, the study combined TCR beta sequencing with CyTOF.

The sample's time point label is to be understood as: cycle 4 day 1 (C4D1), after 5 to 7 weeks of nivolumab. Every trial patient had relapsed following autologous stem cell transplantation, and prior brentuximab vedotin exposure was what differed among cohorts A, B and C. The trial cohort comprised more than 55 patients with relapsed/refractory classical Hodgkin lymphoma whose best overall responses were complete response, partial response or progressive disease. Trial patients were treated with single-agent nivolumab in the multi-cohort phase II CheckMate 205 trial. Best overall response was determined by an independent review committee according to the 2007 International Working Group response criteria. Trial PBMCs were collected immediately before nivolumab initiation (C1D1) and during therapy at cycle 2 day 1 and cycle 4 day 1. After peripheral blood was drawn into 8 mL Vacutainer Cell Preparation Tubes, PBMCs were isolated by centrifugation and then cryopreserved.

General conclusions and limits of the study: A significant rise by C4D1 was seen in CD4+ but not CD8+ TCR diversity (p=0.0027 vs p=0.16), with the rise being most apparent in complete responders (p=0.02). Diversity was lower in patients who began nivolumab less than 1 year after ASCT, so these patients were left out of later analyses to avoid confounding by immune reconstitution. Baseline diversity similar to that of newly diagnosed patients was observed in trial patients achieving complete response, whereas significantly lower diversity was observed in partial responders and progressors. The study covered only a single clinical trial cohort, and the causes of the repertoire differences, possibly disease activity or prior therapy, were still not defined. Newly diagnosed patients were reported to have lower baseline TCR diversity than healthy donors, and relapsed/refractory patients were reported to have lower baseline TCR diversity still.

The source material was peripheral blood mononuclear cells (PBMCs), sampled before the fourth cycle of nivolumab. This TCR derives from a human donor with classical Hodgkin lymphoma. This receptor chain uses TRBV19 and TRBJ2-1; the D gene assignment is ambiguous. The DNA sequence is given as TGTGCCAGTAGTCCCGGTTACAATGAGCAGTTCTTC. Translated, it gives CASSPGYNEQFF.